This is a list of T cell receptor beta chains from one sample in a study of T cell responses to AZD1222 COVID-19 vaccine. Only in-frame clones appear in the TCRdb table, and some are missing; sequencing was by immunoSEQ multiplex PCR. The table includes about 170,000 clones, about 85% detected once. The material was peripheral blood, obtained on day 0 of AZD1222 vaccination. These receptors were collected from an adult in good health. Both conserved end residues are part of each CDR3. A D gene is named only where the DNA matches it firmly. Only some rows state a clone size, as once, few, many or a class for expanded clones.

>.|.|15|TRBJ2-7|TRBV25-1
TGTGCCAGCAGTGACAGAGCAGGGATCGGCCACGAGCAGTACTTC
CASSDRAGIGHEQYF
>.|.|15|TRBJ1-3|TRBV18
TGTGCCAGCTCACCATACAAATCCCCTGGAAACACCATATATTTT
CASSPYKSPGNTIYF
>TRBD2|.|17|TRBJ2-3|TRBV5-5
TGTGCCAGCAGCTTGGACCCTGCGGGAGGGCCTCGAGATACGCAGTATTTT
CASSLDPAGGPRDTQYF
>.|.|14|TRBJ2-3|TRBV30
TGTGCCTGGACTAGCGCTCTAGGAAGAGGTACGCAGTATTTT
CAWTSALGRGTQYF
>.|.|15|TRBJ2-2|TRBV27
TGTGCCAGCAGTTCTCACGGGAGTACTGGCGGGGAGCTGTTTTTT
CASSSHGSTGGELFF
>.|once|14|TRBJ2-1|TRBV6-5
TGTGCCAGCAGTTACAGCCGAGCCAACAATGAGCAGTTCTTC
CASSYSRANNEQFF
>.|.|11|TRBJ2-7|TRBV28
TGTGCCAGCAGCCTGACTTACGAGCAGTACTTC
CASSLTYEQYF
>.|once|15|TRBJ2-2|TRBV27
TGTGCCAGCAGTTTTCCGGGGCGGTACACCGGGGAGCTGTTTTTT
CASSFPGRYTGELFF
>.|.|13|TRBJ2-3|TRBV30
TGTGCCTGGAGTGTACTCCTTGGGGATACGCAGTATTTT
CAWSVLLGDTQYF
>.|.|14|TRBJ1-1|TRBV18
TGTGCCAGCTCTCGGGACTCCATGAACACTGAAGCTTTCTTT
CASSRDSMNTEAFF
>TRBD2|.|13|TRBJ2-7|TRBV28
TGTGCCAGCAGTAGTAGCGGGTGGAACGAGCAGTACTTC
CASSSSGWNEQYF
>.|few|13|TRBJ2-7|TRBV14
TGTGCCAGCAGGGGGGATTTGACCTACGAGCAGTACTTC
CASRGDLTYEQYF
>.|.|14|TRBJ1-1|TRBV7-2
TGTGCCAGCAGCTTATTTCGGGGAGATACTGAAGCTTTCTTT
CASSLFRGDTEAFF
>.|.|15|TRBJ1-6|TRBV6-5
TGTGCCAGCAGTTACGGAGGGGCCCATAATTCACCCCTCCACTTT
CASSYGGAHNSPLHF
>.|.|14|TRBJ2-7|TRBV19
TGTGCCAGTAACGCCGGGACGGAGTCCTACGAGCAGTACTTC
CASNAGTESYEQYF